The T cell receptor beta chain described here comes from a study of blood T cell repertoires in COVID-19. The wider study: Acute and convalescent COVID-19 specimens originated in the United States, Italy and Spain. Sample material is recorded as cDNA or gDNA derived from T cells, B-cell-depleted T cells, or PBMCs.

The V gene's germline CDR1 is SGHVS and CDR2 FNYEAQ. The V end lost 5 bases, the J end lost 4 bases, and 19 bases lay between the germline ends. This CDR3 contains 16 residues. In the source study's methods: Counts of nucleated cells, estimated from reference gene primer amplification, were obtained. The repertoire was sequenced with immunoSEQ multiplex PCR; TCRdb's copy has only in-frame clones and lacks some. That table gives V, J and clone size, and the DNA gave D and trimming. The table shows 220,000 or so clones, with approximately 81% occurring only once. Sequencing was performed on peripheral blood. This receptor was identified in a man aged 25-45 years with active or convalescent COVID-19. This sequence joins TRBV7-6 and TRBJ2-3; TRBD2 is a possible D gene (6 bases). CDR3 residues: CASSLRMGLLADTQYF. DNA for the CDR3: TGTGCCAGCAGCCTCCGGATGGGACTTTTGGCAGATACGCAGTATTTT.